These 22 T cell receptor beta chains came from one sample sequenced in a study of shared clonotypes between healthy human individuals. Profiled with immunoSEQ multiplex PCR; TCRdb holds only in-frame clones, not every one. The table records 950,000 to 1,200,000 clones, about 72% of them present only once. Sequencing was done on a sample of memory CD4+ T cells from PBMCs. Subset in this sample: CD45RA-negative fraction. The source of these receptors is a man aged 18 to 29 in good health. Some clones in this sample may be carry-over from other donors' samples.

The CDR3 here is CASTNRVGQYF. CDR3 bases: TGTGCCAGCACTAACCGGGTGGGGCAGTACTTC. The chain has TRBV28 and TRBJ2-7; no reliable D call. This CDR3 has 11 residues. V dropped 7 bases and J dropped 9 bases, with 13 bases sitting between them. Germline V CDR1 and CDR2: MDHEN, SYDVKM.

V is TRBV18 and J is TRBJ1-1; perhaps TRBD1 as D (5 bases). CDR1 is KGHSH and CDR2 is LQKENI in the germline V gene. The V gene lost 6 bases and the J gene lost 0 bases, with 8 bases spanning the gap. The CDR3 length is 13 residues. CDR3 coding DNA: TGTGCCAGCTCTCGGACACTGAACACTGAAGCTTTCTTT. Protein product: CASSRTLNTEAFF.

J is TRBJ1-2 and V is TRBV5-1, with 9 bases aligning to TRBD1. The trim removed 4 bases at V and 4 bases at J, leaving 11 bases unmatched. Germline V CDR1 and CDR2: SGHRS, YFSETQ. This CDR3 is 16 amino acids long. CDR3 in DNA: TGCGCCAGCAGCAAAGCGGGGACAGGGCAGATCTATGGCTACACCTTC. Its protein is CASSKAGTGQIYGYTF.

The gene calls are TRBV19 and TRBJ2-3; D may be TRBD1 (6 bases). Germline CDR1 and CDR2: LNHDA and SQIVND (reference sequence). Trimming removed 4 bases at V and 0 bases at J, with 17 bases between. CDR3 size: 17 residues. CDR3 amino acids: CASSNRDIFSSTDTQYF. The CDR3 DNA reads as TGTGCCAGTAGTAACCGGGACATATTCTCTAGCACAGATACGCAGTATTTT.

The chain recombines TRBV6-1 with TRBJ1-4; D call uncertain. Trimming pared 0 bases from V and 5 bases from J, leaving 13 bases between. This CDR3 has 16 residues. Germline CDR1 reads MNHNS; CDR2 reads SASEGT. CDR3 in amino acids: CASSEAGRRVNEKLFF. CDR3 DNA sequence: TGTGCCAGCAGTGAAGCCGGACGAAGGGTGAATGAAAAACTGTTTTTT.

The V gene is TRBV7-3, the J gene TRBJ2-3; D is possibly TRBD2 (6 bases). The CDR3 totals 14 residues. With 4 bases removed from V and 2 bases from J, the gap between germline ends came to 10 bases. Per germline, CDR1 SGHTA and CDR2 FQGTGA. This chain's CDR3 is CASSSKRATDTQYF. CDR3 sequence (DNA): TGTGCCAGCAGCTCTAAGCGGGCCACAGATACGCAGTATTTT.

The CDR3 spells CATSRVAGGITDTQYF. The CDR3, as DNA: TGTGCCACCAGCAGAGTGGCGGGAGGGATCACAGATACGCAGTATTTT. The chain employs TRBV15 and TRBJ2-3, with 9 nucleotides matching TRBD2. The CDR3 sequence is 16 residues long. Germline V CDR1 and CDR2: LNHNV, YYDKDF (reference sequence). The V and J ends lost 1 base and 2 bases, in that order; junction bases with no gene match: 4.

This chain joins TRBV2 and TRBJ2-7, with 8 bases that match TRBD1. With 6 bases clipped from V and 5 bases from J, the junction kept 6 bases outside the gene matches. CDR3 length: 13 residues. From germline, CDR1 is SNHLY and CDR2 FYNNEI. CDR3 residues: CASRTDRVHEQYF. For the CDR3, the DNA is TGTGCCAGCAGGACGGACAGGGTCCACGAGCAGTACTTC.

The gene calls are TRBV29-1 and TRBJ1-2, with no clear D. The germline gives CDR1 SQVTM, CDR2 ANQGSEA. The ends were cut back, 0 bases at V and 1 base at J, with 12 bases in the middle. This CDR3 contains 15 residues. In DNA form, the CDR3 reads TGCAGCGTTGAAGATTACCCGGGCAGTAACTATGGCTACACCTTC. Its translation: CSVEDYPGSNYGYTF.

This clone was seen ten or more times. The rearrangement joins TRBV27 to TRBJ1-2, with D maybe TRBD1 (5 bases). This CDR3 comprises 13 residues. Germline values: CDR1 MNHEY, CDR2 SMNVEV (reference sequence). The V gene lost 5 bases and the J gene lost 2 bases, with 9 bases spanning the gap. The CDR3 spells CASSPRGNYGYTF. In DNA, the CDR3 is TGTGCCAGCAGTCCAAGGGGAAACTATGGCTACACCTTC.

V is TRBV14 and J is TRBJ1-2; D is undetermined. CDR3 length: 17 residues. Germline V lookup: CDR1 SGHDN, CDR2 FVKESK. V was trimmed by 3 bases and J by 2 bases, leaving 19 bases between them. The CDR3 sequence: CASSHPLFPPPNYGYTF. The CDR3 region has the DNA TGTGCCAGCAGCCATCCCTTATTTCCCCCACCCAACTATGGCTACACCTTC. The full variable domain, in which reference TRBV14 and TRBJ1-2 provide the parts outside the CDR3, is EAGVTQFPSHSVIEKGQTVTLRCDPISGHDNLYWYRRVMGKEIKFLLHFVKESKQDESGMPNNRFLAERTGGTYSTLKVQPAELEDSGVYFCASSHPLFPPPNYGYTFGSGTRLTVV.

The rearrangement links TRBV7-9 to TRBJ1-2, with D possibly matching TRBD1 (6 bases). The V and J ends lost 5 bases and 6 bases respectively, with 13 bases between them. This CDR3 has 13 residues. CDR1 is SEHNR, CDR2 FQNEAQ, per germline (reference sequence). CDR3 protein: CASSPDSKDGYTF. In DNA, the CDR3 is TGTGCCAGCAGCCCGGACAGCAAAGATGGCTACACCTTC.

This clone was detected only once. The chain employs TRBV27 and TRBJ1-2, with TRBD1 identical over 7 bases. Germline V gene sequence: CDR1 MNHEY, CDR2 SMNVEV (reference sequence). V trimming: 2 bases; J trimming: 4 bases; junction bases outside the gene matches: 10. The CDR3 contains 16 residues. The CDR3 is CASSLKKGQVFYGYTF. The CDR3 bases are TGTGCCAGCAGTTTAAAAAAAGGACAGGTGTTCTATGGCTACACCTTC.

The CDR3 sequence: CAWSEGPEQYF. The CDR3, as DNA: TGTGCCTGGAGTGAGGGGCCCGAGCAGTACTTC. The J gene is TRBJ2-7, the V gene TRBV30; weak D call: TRBD1 (5 bases). In germline, CDR1 is GTSNPN, CDR2 SVGIG (reference sequence). This CDR3 contains 11 residues. Between the trimmed V and J ends, which lost 1 base and 6 bases, there was a span of 7 bases. The full variable domain, completed using reference TRBV30 and TRBJ2-7, is SQTIHQWPATLVQPVGSPLSLECTVEGTSNPNLYWYRQAAGRGLQLLFYSVGIGQISSEVPQNLSASRPQDRQFILSSKKLLLSDSGFYLCAWSEGPEQYFGPGTRLTVT.

V gene TRBV11-3 combines with J gene TRBJ1-1, with TRBD1 identical over 9 bases. Losses at the gene ends were 5 bases for V and 0 bases for J; bases not matched to a gene: 7. The CDR3 spans 16 residues. Germline V gene sequence: CDR1 SGHNT, CDR2 YENEEA. In nucleotides, the CDR3 is TGTGCCAGCAGCCATCGACAGGGGGGCCTGAACACTGAAGCTTTCTTT. It yields the protein CASSHRQGGLNTEAFF.

V and J are TRBV28 and TRBJ1-2, with no clear D. This CDR3 is 15 amino acids long. V was pared by 2 bases and J by 5 bases, with 15 bases between. Looked up from germline, CDR1 is MDHEN and CDR2 is SYDVKM. The DNA of the CDR3 is TGTGCCAGCAGTTTAATTGGGCAGGATATATATGGCTACACCTTC. It translates to CASSLIGQDIYGYTF.

The chain has TRBV28 and TRBJ2-3, with D uncertain. Germline CDR1 reads MDHEN; CDR2 reads SYDVKM. The CDR3 has 12 amino acids. Trimming left V 7 bases short and J 4 bases short, with 9 bases between. CDR3 amino acids: CASKRSPDTQYF. CDR3 DNA sequence: TGTGCCAGCAAGAGATCCCCAGATACGCAGTATTTT.

The J gene is TRBJ1-2, the V gene TRBV7-2; D is undetermined. V lost 3 bases and J lost 8, with 7 bases in between. This CDR3 region has 11 residues. Germline values: CDR1 SGHTA, CDR2 FQGNSA. CDR3 nucleotides: TGTGCCAGCAGCTTCCCTTGGGGCTACACCTTC. Amino acid sequence: CASSFPWGYTF.

The chain carries TRBV6-6 and TRBJ1-1; 7 bases fit TRBD1. V lost 7 bases and J lost 1; bases outside the gene matches: 6. Germline CDR1 reads MNHNY; CDR2 reads SVGAGI (reference sequence). The CDR3 loop spans 14 amino acids. The CDR3 sequence is CASKPGQPNTEAFF. In DNA form, the CDR3 reads TGTGCCAGCAAACCGGGACAGCCGAACACTGAAGCTTTCTTT.

This chain connects TRBV5-6 to TRBJ2-7; 10 bases agree with TRBD2. This CDR3 has 15 residues. V was clipped by 1 base and J by 2 bases; unmatched bases: 3. Germline CDR1 SGHDT, CDR2 YYEEEE. The CDR3 loop is CASSLRTSGAYEQYF. The CDR3 nucleotides are TGTGCCAGCAGCTTGCGGACTAGCGGTGCCTACGAGCAGTACTTC.

V is TRBV30 and J is TRBJ1-3; perhaps TRBD1 as D (5 bases). V was trimmed by 3 bases and J by 4 bases, leaving 31 bases between them. Germline V CDR1 and CDR2: GTSNPN, SVGIG (reference sequence). The CDR3 spans 20 residues. In nucleotides, the CDR3 is TGTGCCTGGAGAGGACCGCGGACGGGGCGCCTCCGGCGTCAGGGAAACACCATATATTTT. Residues: CAWRGPRTGRLRRQGNTIYF.

The rearrangement joins TRBV18 to TRBJ1-1; D unclear. V shed 5 bases and J shed 11 bases, with 18 bases lying between them. The CDR3 spans 13 residues. The germline gives CDR1 KGHSH, CDR2 LQKENI. The CDR3 reads CASSGSTPGRAFF. The DNA of the CDR3 is TGTGCCAGCTCAGGATCGACACCCGGTCGGGCTTTCTTT.